Shown below are 9 T cell receptor beta chains from a single sample sequenced in a study of blood T cell repertoires in COVID-19. Using immunoSEQ multiplex PCR, the repertoire was profiled, and TCRdb retains in-frame clones only, with some absent. The sample shows 200,000 to 250,000 clones, 86% of them seen only once. Sequencing was carried out using PBMCs or T cells enriched from blood (not recorded which). These receptors were collected from a woman in her 50s who had recovered from COVID-19.

This chain uses TRBV4-2 with TRBJ2-7; maybe TRBD2 (5 bases). CDR3 size: 16 residues. Germline loops: CDR1 LGHNA, CDR2 YNFKEQ. V was cut by 1 base and J by 5 bases, with 18 bases left in between. CDR3 sequence (DNA): TGTGCCAGCAGCCAAGCAGGATGGAGGACCCTCGACGAGCAGTACTTC. Its protein product is CASSQAGWRTLDEQYF.

V is TRBV12-3 or TRBV12-4 and J is TRBJ2-1; TRBD1 matches 11 bases. With V trimmed by 5 bases and J by 9 bases, 3 bases remained unmatched. CDR3 length: 13 residues. CDR3 in DNA: TGTGCCAGCAGTCGGACAGGGGGCGGTGAGCAGTTCTTC. Protein: CASSRTGGGEQFF.

The V call is TRBV5-6, the J call TRBJ1-5; D gene uncertain. Trimming removed 4 bases at V and 8 bases at J, with 16 bases between. CDR3 length: 14 amino acids. Germline CDR1 is SGHDT and CDR2 is YYEEEE. DNA of the CDR3: TGTGCCAGCAGCGCGATGGGAGCCTTGGAGCCCCAGCATTTT. Translated: CASSAMGALEPQHF.

This clone is a singleton in its sample. This chain uses TRBV7-9 with TRBJ1-2; D gene uncertain. The germline gives CDR1 SEHNR, CDR2 FQNEAQ (reference sequence). Trimming removed 1 base from V and 4 bases from J, with 13 bases in between. This CDR3 has 15 residues. CDR3 protein: CASSLVDDLGYGYTF. DNA of the CDR3: TGTGCCAGCAGCTTAGTAGACGATCTAGGCTATGGCTACACCTTC. The full variable domain, in which reference TRBV7-9 and TRBJ1-2 provide the parts outside the CDR3, is DTGVSQNPRHKITKRGQNVTFRCDPISEHNRLYWYRQTLGQGPEFLTYFQNEAQLEKSRLLSDRFSAERPKGSFSTLEIQRTEQGDSAMYLCASSLVDDLGYGYTFGSGTRLTVV.

The V gene is TRBV28, the J gene TRBJ1-6, with D perhaps matching TRBD1 (6 bases). V lost 5 bases, J lost 5 bases, and 22 bases lay in between. The germline V gene has CDR1 MDHEN and CDR2 SYDVKM. The CDR3 extends over 18 amino acids. This CDR3 is CASSPGGPGLEHNSPLHF. In DNA form, the CDR3 reads TGTGCCAGCAGTCCGGGGGGGCCAGGCTTGGAACATAATTCACCCCTCCACTTT.

The CDR3 protein is CASSRWASGVVKETQYF. The CDR3 DNA sequence: TGCGCCAGCAGCCGATGGGCTAGCGGGGTTGTTAAAGAGACCCAGTACTTC. The chain couples TRBV4-1 to TRBJ2-5; 9 bases align to TRBD2. This CDR3 spans 17 amino acids. The trim removed 4 bases at V and 3 bases at J, leaving 12 bases unmatched. Per germline, CDR1 MGHRA and CDR2 YSYEKL.

CDR3 protein: CATSRGFQPRLYF. The CDR3 DNA is TGTGCCACCAGCAGAGGATTCCAACCGCGCTTATACTTC. The gene calls are TRBV15 and TRBJ2-7; no definite D call. Germline V gene data show CDR1 as LNHNV and CDR2 as YYDKDF (reference sequence). CDR3 length equals 13 residues. V dropped 1 base and J dropped 13 bases, with 17 bases sitting between them.

This clone appeared a single time. V is TRBV28 and J is TRBJ2-3, with 7 bases matching TRBD1. The germline gives CDR1 MDHEN, CDR2 SYDVKM. The ends lost 3 bases at V and 0 bases at J; junction bases unmatched: 6. This CDR3 has 16 amino acids. CDR3 nucleotide sequence: TGTGCCAGCAGTTTTAGCTCCAGGGGGAGCACAGATACGCAGTATTTT. It is translated as CASSFSSRGSTDTQYF.

V gene TRBV3-1 (or the pseudogene TRBV3-2) combines with J gene TRBJ2-3; TRBD2 aligns across 11 bases. This CDR3 has 16 residues. CDR1 LGHDT and CDR2 YNNKEL come from the germline V gene (reference sequence). V shed 4 bases, J shed 2 bases, and the junction held 5 bases outside the gene matches. The CDR3 DNA is TGTGCCAGCAGCCCCGGGACTAGCGGATTCACAGATACGCAGTATTTT. Translating it yields CASSPGTSGFTDTQYF.